A selection of T cell receptor beta chains follows, all from one sample in a study of blood T cell repertoires in COVID-19. Using immunoSEQ multiplex PCR, the repertoire was profiled, and TCRdb retains in-frame clones only, with some absent. The repertoire holds around 67,000 clones, 85% to 90% seen once, with approximately 2% in the top ten. Sample: peripheral blood. The source is a woman of 80 years or more with active or convalescent COVID-19. Both conserved end residues are part of each CDR3. Fields, in order: D gene, J gene, clone size, V gene, CDR3 protein, CDR3 DNA. A D gene is named only where the DNA matches it firmly. Size tells how often a clone was seen (once, few, many) or the class of an expanded clone, and some rows leave it out.

>-|TRBJ1-4|once|TRBV4-3
CASSRSLGVINEKLFF
TGCGCCAGCAGCCGATCCCTCGGGGTTATTAATGAAAAACTGTTTTTT
>TRBD2|TRBJ2-3|-|TRBV19
CASSIVPSGGPSGPGDTQYF
TGTGCCAGTAGTATAGTACCCAGCGGGGGGCCCTCTGGGCCGGGAGATACGCAGTATTTT
>-|TRBJ2-2|-|TRBV29-1
CSVEIQGAGELFF
TGCAGCGTTGAGATCCAGGGCGCCGGGGAGCTGTTTTTT
>-|TRBJ1-6|-|TRBV5-8
CASSWRGGTGSPLHF
TGTGCCAGCAGCTGGAGGGGGGGGACGGGGTCACCCCTCCACTTT
>-|TRBJ1-2|-|TRBV6-1
CASSEARQVPYGYTF
TGTGCCAGCAGTGAAGCGCGCCAGGTTCCCTATGGCTACACCTTC
>-|TRBJ2-2|-|TRBV9
CASSVRAGAGTGELFF
TGTGCCAGCAGCGTACGGGCAGGGGCCGGGACCGGGGAGCTGTTTTTT
>-|TRBJ1-2|-|TRBV19
CASSIGQYNGYTF
TGTGCCAGTAGTATAGGACAGTATAATGGCTACACCTTC
>-|TRBJ2-2|once|TRBV7-9
CASSGAGAITGELFF
TGTGCCAGCAGTGGGGCGGGGGCGATCACCGGGGAGCTGTTTTTT
>-|TRBJ1-1|few|TRBV7-9
CASSTQIGSEAFF
TGTGCCAGCAGCACACAGATAGGATCTGAAGCTTTCTTT
>-|TRBJ2-1|-|TRBV6-1
CASSEQASSYNEQFF
TGTGCCAGCAGTGAACAGGCGAGCTCCTACAATGAGCAGTTCTTC
>-|TRBJ2-1|-|TRBV21-1
CASSNTGCMFF
TGTGCCAGCAGCAACACAGGTTGTATGTTCTTC
>-|TRBJ2-1|-|TRBV11-3
CASSLAAGEHNEQFF
TGTGCCAGCAGCTTAGCTGCCGGGGAGCACAATGAGCAGTTCTTC
>TRBD2|TRBJ2-1|-|TRBV24-1
CGSEATSEVYYNEQFF
TGTGGGTCGGAGGCCACTAGCGAGGTTTACTACAATGAGCAGTTCTTC
>TRBD2|TRBJ2-7|-|TRBV20-1
CSASSGGPYEQYF
TGCAGTGCTAGTAGCGGGGGGCCGTACGAGCAGTACTTC
>TRBD2|TRBJ2-1|-|TRBV5-1
CASSPSQLAARYNEQFF
TGCGCCAGCAGCCCCTCCCAACTAGCGGCACGATACAATGAGCAGTTCTTC
>-|TRBJ2-3|-|TRBV10-3
CAISPQMDTQYF
TGTGCCATCAGCCCACAGATGGATACGCAGTATTTT
>-|TRBJ2-2|once|TRBV4-1
CASSPWDTRNTGELFF
TGCGCCAGCAGCCCGTGGGACACCCGGAACACCGGGGAGCTGTTTTTT
>-|TRBJ2-3|-|TRBV2
CASSEVGPTDTQYF
TGTGCCAGCAGTGAAGTGGGGCCCACAGATACGCAGTATTTT
>TRBD2|TRBJ2-3|-|TRBV6-5
CASSSTSGDTQYF
TGTGCCAGCAGCTCGACTAGCGGGGATACGCAGTATTTT
>TRBD1|TRBJ1-6|-|TRBV9
CASSVSGQGDSPLHF
TGTGCCAGCAGCGTATCGGGACAGGGCGACTCACCCCTCCACTTT
>-|TRBJ1-2|-|TRBV12-5
CASGLDGYGYTF
TGTGCTAGTGGTTTGGACGGCTATGGCTACACCTTC
>-|TRBJ1-5|-|TRBV6-5
CASSYSIPSRDQPQHF
TGTGCCAGCAGTTACTCGATTCCCAGTCGGGATCAGCCCCAGCATTTT
>-|TRBJ1-4|-|TRBV19
CASSTVQGNNEKLFF
TGTGCCAGTAGTACCGTACAGGGTAATAATGAAAAACTGTTTTTT
>-|TRBJ1-6|-|TRBV18
CASSPGLAYNSPLHF
TGTGCCAGCTCACCAGGGCTCGCCTATAATTCACCCCTCCACTTT
>-|TRBJ2-1|-|TRBV11-2
CASSLGAYRDEQFF
TGTGCCAGCAGCTTAGGAGCTTACAGGGATGAGCAGTTCTTC
>TRBD2|TRBJ2-3|-|TRBV5-1
CASRGLADTTDTQYF
TGCGCCAGCAGGGGACTAGCGGACACCACAGATACGCAGTATTTT
>-|TRBJ2-2|-|TRBV2
CASSEAVRVGELFF
TGTGCCAGCAGTGAAGCCGTGAGGGTCGGGGAGCTGTTTTTT
>-|TRBJ1-3|-|TRBV3-1/TRBV3-2
CASSRSGAGNTIYF
TGTGCCAGCAGCCGGTCCGGGGCTGGAAACACCATATATTTT
>-|TRBJ2-3|-|TRBV6-4
CASSGQAYGTQYF
TGTGCCAGCAGTGGACAGGCTTACGGTACGCAGTATTTT
>-|TRBJ2-2|-|TRBV4-2
CASSQDSSRPLITGELFF
TGTGCCAGCAGCCAAGATTCTAGCCGGCCCCTGATCACCGGGGAGCTGTTTTTT
>-|TRBJ1-1|once|TRBV5-1
CASSTQGNTEAFF
TGCGCCAGCAGCACACAGGGGAACACTGAAGCTTTCTTT
>TRBD2|TRBJ2-1|-|TRBV7-3
CASSLGTSVYNEQFF
TGTGCCAGCAGCCTCGGGACTAGCGTCTACAATGAGCAGTTCTTC
>TRBD1|TRBJ1-2|-|TRBV6-5
CASSLDRDGYTF
TGTGCCAGCAGTCTCGACAGGGATGGCTACACCTTC
>TRBD2|TRBJ2-1|-|TRBV14
CASSNGLVAGDNEQFF
TGTGCCAGCAGCAACGGGCTGGTAGCGGGAGACAATGAGCAGTTCTTC
>TRBD2|TRBJ2-7|once|TRBV5-5
CASSLAGGGYEQYF
TGTGCCAGCAGCCTAGCGGGAGGTGGGTACGAGCAGTACTTC
>TRBD1|TRBJ2-1|once|TRBV2
CASLRQGAPNEQFF
TGTGCCAGCCTTAGACAGGGGGCACCCAATGAGCAGTTCTTC
>-|TRBJ1-5|-|TRBV19
CASSIVQGAGNQPQHF
TGTGCCAGTAGTATAGTTCAGGGTGCGGGGAATCAGCCCCAGCATTTT
>-|TRBJ1-1|-|TRBV10-3
CAISERQNTEAFF
TGTGCCATCAGTGAACGACAGAACACTGAAGCTTTCTTT
>-|TRBJ1-5|once|TRBV27
CASSLRRETQPQHF
TGTGCCAGCAGTTTGAGGCGAGAAACGCAGCCCCAGCATTTT
>TRBD1|TRBJ2-5|-|TRBV24-1
CATGEGVGQGETQYF
TGTGCCACCGGTGAGGGCGTCGGACAGGGAGAGACCCAGTACTTC
>-|TRBJ2-2|-|TRBV6-2/TRBV6-3
CASSYTGTGELFF
TGTGCCAGCAGTTACACGGGGACCGGGGAGCTGTTTTTT
>-|TRBJ1-3|-|TRBV27
CASSLLGAGNTIYF
TGTGCCAGCAGTTTATTGGGGGCGGGAAACACCATATATTTT
>TRBD2|TRBJ2-3|-|TRBV24-1
CATSDIAGGYGSTDTQYF
TGTGCCACCAGTGATATAGCGGGAGGCTATGGTAGCACAGATACGCAGTATTTT
>TRBD1|TRBJ1-2|-|TRBV7-2
CASSFDRDNYGYTF
TGTGCCAGCAGCTTTGACAGGGATAACTATGGCTACACCTTC
>-|TRBJ1-5|-|TRBV3-1/TRBV3-2
CASSPARDSNQPQHF
TGTGCCAGCAGCCCCGCTCGCGATAGCAATCAGCCCCAGCATTTT
>TRBD1|TRBJ2-3|-|TRBV15
CATSDRVSTDTQYF
TGTGCCACCAGCGACAGGGTTAGCACAGATACGCAGTATTTT
>-|TRBJ2-5|-|TRBV10-3
CATARGWETQYF
TGTGCCACTGCCCGGGGGTGGGAGACCCAGTACTTC
>TRBD2|TRBJ2-1|once|TRBV9
CASSDVAGSSYNEQFF
TGTGCCAGCAGCGACGTAGCGGGGAGCTCCTACAATGAGCAGTTCTTC
>-|TRBJ1-1|once|TRBV4-3
CASSQETGSEAFF
TGCGCCAGCAGCCAAGAAACAGGGTCTGAAGCTTTCTTT
>-|TRBJ2-2|-|TRBV5-1
CASSPGTRNTGELFF
TGCGCCAGCAGCCCGGGGACAAGGAATACCGGGGAGCTGTTTTTT
>-|TRBJ1-2|few|TRBV10-3
CAISESRWGYTF
TGTGCCATCAGTGAGTCTAGATGGGGCTACACCTTC
>-|TRBJ2-1|-|TRBV20-1
CSARRYNEQFF
TGCAGTGCTAGACGTTACAATGAGCAGTTCTTC
>TRBD2|TRBJ2-1|-|TRBV7-2
CASSWGGYTNEQFF
TGTGCCAGCAGCTGGGGGGGGTATACGAATGAGCAGTTCTTC
>-|TRBJ2-7|-|TRBV5-1
CASASAPPGEGEQYF
TGCGCCAGCGCCTCCGCACCCCCAGGGGAGGGCGAGCAGTACTTC